The clone carrying this T cell receptor (beta chain) has just one count. Its antigen is currently unknown. This entry comes from a study of T cells in Graves' hyperthyroidism and ophthalmopathy. Findings and caveats of the study: Blood samples included most of the expanded thyroid clonotypes exceeding 0.001. It was a median around seven months before onset that the model predicted ophthalmopathy.

Amplification yielded TCR beta CDR3 regions, with RNA transcripts as the source. A set of HTBI primers served as the primers for a first-round RT-PCR of the TCR CDR3. TCRdb analysed the multiplex PCR reads with MiXCR anew, one entry per CDR3 protein. This sample has 450,000 to 700,000 distinct CDR3 sequences, with more than 45% found just once. Together with thyroid ultrasound, orbital computed tomography, serum thyroxine and TRAb, clinical symptoms were used for diagnoses. The CDR3 covers 9 residues. Looked up from germline, CDR1 is SEHNR and CDR2 is FQNEAQ (reference sequence). V was clipped by 5 bases and J by 12 bases, with 7 bases between them.

The sequencing sample was made of peripheral blood or thyroid tissue (not recorded which). This TCR came from an adult woman with Graves' disease, either hyperthyroidism or ophthalmopathy (not recorded which). This chain links TRBV7-9 with TRBJ1-2, with D maybe TRBD1 (5 bases). CDR3 in amino acids: CASSQGNTF. CDR3 DNA sequence: TGTGCCAGCAGCCAGGGAAACACCTTC. The full variable domain, completed using reference TRBV7-9 and TRBJ1-2, is DTGVSQNPRHKITKRGQNVTFRCDPISEHNRLYWYRQTLGQGPEFLTYFQNEAQLEKSRLLSDRFSAERPKGSFSTLEIQRTEQGDSAMYLCASSQGNTFGSGTRLTVV.